This T cell receptor beta chain was sequenced in a study of OX40 agonist ivuxolimab in advanced cancers. Across the whole study: Given to patients was ivuxolimab, an agonistic anti-OX40 (CD134) antibody. Every 2 weeks, patients received ivuxolimab intravenously, dosed at 0.01 to 10 mg/kg. One patient with hepatocellular carcinoma and two with cutaneous melanoma, three in all, had partial responses.

Assay used: immunoSEQ multiplex PCR; TCRdb lists only in-frame clones, some missing. Of over 55,000 clones listed, around 83% are singletons. V was trimmed by 5 bases and J by 2 bases, leaving 13 bases between them. CDR3 length: 15 residues. CDR1 is SGHTA, CDR2 FQGTGA, per germline. Material: CD4+ or CD8+ T cells sorted from blood, obtained in a trial of the OX40 agonist ivuxolimab. The clonotype comes from an adult with an advanced solid tumor such as melanoma, head and neck, liver or kidney cancer. The chain combines TRBV7-3 with TRBJ2-1; D not resolved. The CDR3 DNA reads as TGTGCCAGCAGCGTGGACCGAGGTCCCTACAATGAGCAGTTCTTC. Translating gives CASSVDRGPYNEQFF.